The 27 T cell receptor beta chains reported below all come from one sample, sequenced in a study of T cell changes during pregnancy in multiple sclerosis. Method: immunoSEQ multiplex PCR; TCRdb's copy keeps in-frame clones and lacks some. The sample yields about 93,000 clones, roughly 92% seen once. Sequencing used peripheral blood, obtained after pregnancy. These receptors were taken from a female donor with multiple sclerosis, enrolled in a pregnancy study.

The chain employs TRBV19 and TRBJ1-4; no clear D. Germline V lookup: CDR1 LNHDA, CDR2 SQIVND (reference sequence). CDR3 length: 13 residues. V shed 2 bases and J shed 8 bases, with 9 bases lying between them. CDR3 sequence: CASSIQVEEKLFF. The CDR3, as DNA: TGTGCCAGTAGTATACAGGTTGAAGAAAAACTGTTTTTT.

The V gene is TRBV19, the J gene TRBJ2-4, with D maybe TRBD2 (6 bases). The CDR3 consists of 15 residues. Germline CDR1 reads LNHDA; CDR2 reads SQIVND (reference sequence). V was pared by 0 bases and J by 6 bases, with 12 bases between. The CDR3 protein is CASSIDRGGVNIQYF. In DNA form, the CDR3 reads TGTGCCAGTAGTATAGATCGTGGAGGGGTAAACATTCAGTACTTC.

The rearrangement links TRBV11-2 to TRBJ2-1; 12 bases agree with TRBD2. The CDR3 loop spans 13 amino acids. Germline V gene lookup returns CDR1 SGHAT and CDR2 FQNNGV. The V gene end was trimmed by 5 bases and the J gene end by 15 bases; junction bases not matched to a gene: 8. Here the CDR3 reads CASSTRTSGTMFF. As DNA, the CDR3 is TGTGCCAGCAGCACGAGGACTAGCGGGACTATGTTCTTC.

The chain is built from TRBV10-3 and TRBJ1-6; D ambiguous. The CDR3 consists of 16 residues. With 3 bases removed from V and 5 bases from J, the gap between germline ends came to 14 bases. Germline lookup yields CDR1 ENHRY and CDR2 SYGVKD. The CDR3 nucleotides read TGTGCCATCAGTGACCCTCTTGTCAGTAATAATTCACCCCTCCACTTT. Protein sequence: CAISDPLVSNNSPLHF.

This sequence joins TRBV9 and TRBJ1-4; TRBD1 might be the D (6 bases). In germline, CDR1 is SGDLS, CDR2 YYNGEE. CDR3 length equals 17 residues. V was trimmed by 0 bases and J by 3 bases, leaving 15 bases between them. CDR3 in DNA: TGTGCCAGCAGCGTAGAATATAGGGGGAAAGCTAATGAAAAACTGTTTTTT. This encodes CASSVEYRGKANEKLFF.

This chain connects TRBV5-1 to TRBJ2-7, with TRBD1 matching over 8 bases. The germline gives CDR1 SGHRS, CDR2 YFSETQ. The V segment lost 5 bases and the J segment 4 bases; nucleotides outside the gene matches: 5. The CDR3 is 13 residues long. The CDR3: CASRSTGEYEQYF. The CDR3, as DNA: TGCGCCAGCAGGTCGACAGGGGAATACGAGCAGTACTTC.

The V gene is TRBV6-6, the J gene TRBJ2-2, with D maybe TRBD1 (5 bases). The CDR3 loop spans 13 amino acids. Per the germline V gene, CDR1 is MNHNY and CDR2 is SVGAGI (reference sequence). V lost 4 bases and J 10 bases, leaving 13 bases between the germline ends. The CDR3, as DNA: TGTGCCAGCAGTTTAGACAGTAGTGAGGAGCTGTTTTTT. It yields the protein CASSLDSSEELFF.

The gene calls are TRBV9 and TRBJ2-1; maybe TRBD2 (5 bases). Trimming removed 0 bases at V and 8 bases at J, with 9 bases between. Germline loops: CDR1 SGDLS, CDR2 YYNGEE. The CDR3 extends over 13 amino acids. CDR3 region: CASSVVSGYEQFF. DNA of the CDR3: TGTGCCAGCAGCGTAGTCTCGGGGTATGAGCAGTTCTTC.

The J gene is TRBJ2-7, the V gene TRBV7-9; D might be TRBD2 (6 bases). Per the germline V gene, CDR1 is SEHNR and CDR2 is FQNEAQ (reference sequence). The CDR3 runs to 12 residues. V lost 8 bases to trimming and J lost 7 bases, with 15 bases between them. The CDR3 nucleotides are TGTGCCAGCTTCCGGGACGGAGGGGAGCAGTACTTC. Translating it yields CASFRDGGEQYF. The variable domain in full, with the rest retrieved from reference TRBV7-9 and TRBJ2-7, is DTGVSQNPRHKITKRGQNVTFRCDPISEHNRLYWYRQTLGQGPEFLTYFQNEAQLEKSRLLSDRFSAERPKGSFSTLEIQRTEQGDSAMYLCASFRDGGEQYFGPGTRLTVT.

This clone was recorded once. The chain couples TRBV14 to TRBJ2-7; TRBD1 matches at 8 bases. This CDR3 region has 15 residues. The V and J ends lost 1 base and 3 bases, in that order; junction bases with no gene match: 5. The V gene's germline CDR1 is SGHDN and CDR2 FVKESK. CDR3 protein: CASSQGDRLYYEQYF. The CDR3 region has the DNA TGTGCCAGCAGCCAAGGGGACAGGCTATACTACGAGCAGTACTTC.

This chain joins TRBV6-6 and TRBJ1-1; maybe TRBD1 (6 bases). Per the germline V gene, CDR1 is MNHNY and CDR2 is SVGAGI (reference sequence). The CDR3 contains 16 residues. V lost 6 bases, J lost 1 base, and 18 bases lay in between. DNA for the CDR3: TGTGCCAGCAGCCCCCCCCTAAGGACAGCGAACACTGAAGCTTTCTTT. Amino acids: CASSPPLRTANTEAFF.

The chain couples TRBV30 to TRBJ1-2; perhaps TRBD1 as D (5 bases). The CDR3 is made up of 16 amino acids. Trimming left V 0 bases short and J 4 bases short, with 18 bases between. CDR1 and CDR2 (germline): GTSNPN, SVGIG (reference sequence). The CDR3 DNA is TGTGCCTGGAGTGTACTTTATGACAGCTCCTCCTATGGCTACACCTTC. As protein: CAWSVLYDSSSYGYTF.

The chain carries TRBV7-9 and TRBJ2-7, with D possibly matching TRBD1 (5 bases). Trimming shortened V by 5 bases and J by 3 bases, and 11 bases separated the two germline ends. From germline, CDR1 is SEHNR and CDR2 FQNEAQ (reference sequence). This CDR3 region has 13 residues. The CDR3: CASSHRQFYEQYF. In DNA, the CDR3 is TGTGCCAGCAGCCACCGACAGTTCTACGAGCAGTACTTC.

CDR3 loop: CASSFITGTVSYNEQFF. For the CDR3, the DNA is TGCGCCAGCAGCTTCATCACCGGGACAGTGAGTTACAATGAGCAGTTCTTC. The chain joins TRBV5-1 to TRBJ2-1; the match to TRBD1 covers 7 bases. Germline assignment: CDR1 SGHRS and CDR2 YFSETQ. The CDR3 runs to 17 residues. V gave up 2 bases and J gave up 4 bases; unmatched junction bases: 12. The full variable domain, rest sourced from reference TRBV5-1 and TRBJ2-1, is KAGVTQTPRYLIKTRGQQVTLSCSPISGHRSVSWYQQTPGQGLQFLFEYFSETQRNKGNFPGRFSGRQFSNSRSEMNVSTLELGDSALYLCASSFITGTVSYNEQFFGPGTRLTVL.

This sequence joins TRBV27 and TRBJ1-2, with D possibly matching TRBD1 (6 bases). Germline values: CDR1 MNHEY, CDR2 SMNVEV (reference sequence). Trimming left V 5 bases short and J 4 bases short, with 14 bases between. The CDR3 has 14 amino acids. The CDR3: CASSPRGLGYGYTF. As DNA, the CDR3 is TGTGCCAGCAGTCCCAGGGGTTTGGGCTATGGCTACACCTTC.

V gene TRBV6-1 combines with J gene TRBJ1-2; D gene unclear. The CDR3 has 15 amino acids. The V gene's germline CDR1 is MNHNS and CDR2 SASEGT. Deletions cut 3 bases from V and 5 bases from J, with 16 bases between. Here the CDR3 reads CASSDPHTLTYGYTF. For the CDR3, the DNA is TGTGCCAGCAGTGATCCCCACACTTTGACATATGGCTACACCTTC.

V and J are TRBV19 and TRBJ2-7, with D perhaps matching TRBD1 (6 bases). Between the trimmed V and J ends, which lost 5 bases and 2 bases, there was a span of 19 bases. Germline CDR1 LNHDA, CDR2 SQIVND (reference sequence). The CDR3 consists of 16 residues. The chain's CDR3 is CASSPPPGTRTYEQYF. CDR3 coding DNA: TGTGCCAGTAGTCCACCCCCCGGGACACGGACCTACGAGCAGTACTTC.

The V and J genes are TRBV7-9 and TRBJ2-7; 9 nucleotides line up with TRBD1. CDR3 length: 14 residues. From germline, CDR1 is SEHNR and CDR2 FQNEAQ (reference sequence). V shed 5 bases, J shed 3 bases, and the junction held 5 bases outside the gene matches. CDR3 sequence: CASSTDRGDYEQYF. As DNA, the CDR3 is TGTGCCAGCAGCACGGACAGGGGAGACTACGAGCAGTACTTC.

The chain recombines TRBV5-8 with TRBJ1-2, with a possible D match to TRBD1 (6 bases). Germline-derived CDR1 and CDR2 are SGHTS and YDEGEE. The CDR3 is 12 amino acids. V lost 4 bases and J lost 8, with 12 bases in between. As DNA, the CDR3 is TGTGCCAGCAGCCCCTGGGGGCGAGGCTACACCTTC. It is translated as CASSPWGRGYTF.

The CDR3 coding sequence is TGTGCCAGCAGCGTGGGGGGGTATGGCTACACCTTC. It codes for CASSVGGYGYTF. J is TRBJ1-2 and V is TRBV9; D may be TRBD1 (5 bases). V was trimmed by 2 bases and J by 5 bases, leaving 7 bases between them. Germline V gene data show CDR1 as SGDLS and CDR2 as YYNGEE. This CDR3 is 12 amino acids long.

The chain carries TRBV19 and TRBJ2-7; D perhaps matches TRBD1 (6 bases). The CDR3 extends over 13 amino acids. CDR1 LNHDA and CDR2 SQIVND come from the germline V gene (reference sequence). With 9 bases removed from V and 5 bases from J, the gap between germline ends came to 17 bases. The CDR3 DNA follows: TGTGCCAGCAGGGGTAGGGTAGGCAACGAGCAGTACTTC. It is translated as CASRGRVGNEQYF. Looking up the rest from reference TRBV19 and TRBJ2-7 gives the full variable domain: DGGITQSPKYLFRKEGQNVTLSCEQNLNHDAMYWYRQDPGQGLRLIYYSQIVNDFQKGDIAEGYSVSREKKESFPLTVTSAQKNPTAFYLCASRGRVGNEQYFGPGTRLTVT.

The CDR3, as DNA: TGTGCCAGCAGTTCATCGACAGGACCGAATGAAAAACTGTTTTTT. Translation gives CASSSSTGPNEKLFF. The V and J genes are TRBV9 and TRBJ1-4; TRBD1 might be the D (6 bases). The length of the CDR3 is 15 residues. Trimming left V 5 bases short and J 5 bases short, with 16 bases between. Germline values: CDR1 SGDLS, CDR2 YYNGEE.

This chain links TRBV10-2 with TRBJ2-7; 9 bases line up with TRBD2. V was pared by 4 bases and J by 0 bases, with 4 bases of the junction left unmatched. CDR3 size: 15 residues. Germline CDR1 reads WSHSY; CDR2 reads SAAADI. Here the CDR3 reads CASSVSGSSSYEQYF. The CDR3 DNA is TGCGCCAGCAGTGTTAGCGGGAGCAGCTCCTACGAGCAGTACTTC.

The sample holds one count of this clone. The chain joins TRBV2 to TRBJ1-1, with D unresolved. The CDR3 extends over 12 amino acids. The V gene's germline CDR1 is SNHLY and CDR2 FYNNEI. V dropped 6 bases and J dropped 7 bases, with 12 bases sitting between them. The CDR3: CASSESRIEAFF. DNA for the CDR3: TGTGCCAGCAGCGAAAGCCGAATTGAAGCTTTCTTT.

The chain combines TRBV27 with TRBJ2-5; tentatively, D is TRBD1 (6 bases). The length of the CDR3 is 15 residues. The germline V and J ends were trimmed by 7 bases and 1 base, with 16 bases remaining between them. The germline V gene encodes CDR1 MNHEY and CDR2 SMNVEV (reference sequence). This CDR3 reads CASTNYGTPQETQYF. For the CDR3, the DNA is TGTGCCAGCACCAATTATGGGACACCCCAAGAGACCCAGTACTTC.

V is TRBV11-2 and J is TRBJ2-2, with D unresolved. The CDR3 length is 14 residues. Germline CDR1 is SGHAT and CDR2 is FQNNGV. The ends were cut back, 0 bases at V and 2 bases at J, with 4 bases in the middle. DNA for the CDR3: TGTGCCAGCAGCTTAGATCTAAACACCGGGGAGCTGTTTTTT. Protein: CASSLDLNTGELFF.

The CDR3 spells CASSSGGQYSNQPQHF. Here the CDR3 DNA reads TGTGCCAGCAGCTCGGGGGGACAATATAGCAATCAGCCCCAGCATTTT. This chain uses TRBV5-5 with TRBJ1-5; tentatively, D is TRBD1 (6 bases). This CDR3 spans 16 amino acids. The V end was cut by 3 bases, the J end by 0 bases, with 13 bases between. Per the germline V gene, CDR1 is SGHKS and CDR2 is YYEKEE (reference sequence).